The 28 T cell receptor beta chains below come from one sample, sequenced in a study of blood T cell repertoires in COVID-19 (dated by TCRdb to 2020 to 2022). Library preparation was by the immunoSEQ multiplex PCR assay. TCRdb obtained this table from immuneACCESS and retained in-frame rearrangements with V and J assigned. These tables miss some clones; where compared with another copy, unresolved V genes account for less than half of the shortfall, and the remainder is unexplained. The table for this sample lists about 200,000 clones; 85% to 90% of them were counted only once. Around 6.5% of the sample rests with the top ten. What was sequenced was peripheral blood. The receptors were gathered from a man older than 75 with acute or convalescent COVID-19.

This clone has more than one count but fewer than ten. The J gene is TRBJ2-5, the V gene TRBV15; 8 bases map to TRBD2. J lost 4 bases, V lost 3 bases, and 7 bases had no gene match. CDR3 length equals 15 residues. Germline V gives CDR1 LNHNV, CDR2 YYDKDF (reference sequence). This CDR3 is CATSRSGGVLETQYF. The DNA for the CDR3 is TGTGCCACCAGCAGGTCGGGGGGGGTTCTAGAGACCCAGTACTTC.

The V call is TRBV19, the J call TRBJ2-2; TRBD1 agrees at 8 bases. The J segment lost 6 bases and the V segment lost 7 bases, leaving 4 bases of the junction unmatched. Germline V lookup: CDR1 LNHDA, CDR2 SQIVND (reference sequence). The CDR3 is 13 amino acids. CDR3 coding DNA: TGTGCCAGTATGAGACAGGGGTCCGGGGAGCTGTTTTTT. Translation gives CASMRQGSGELFF. Using reference TRBV19 and TRBJ2-2 for the parts outside the CDR3, the full variable domain is DGGITQSPKYLFRKEGQNVTLSCEQNLNHDAMYWYRQDPGQGLRLIYYSQIVNDFQKGDIAEGYSVSREKKESFPLTVTSAQKNPTAFYLCASMRQGSGELFFGEGSRLTVL.

The CDR3 loop is CASSRAGGRDEQYV. CDR3 nucleotide sequence: TGCGCCAGCAGTCGCGCAGGGGGCCGGGACGAGCAGTACGTC. The chain employs TRBV23-1 and TRBJ2-7, with TRBD1 matching over 8 bases. TRBV23-1 is placed among ORFs of uncertain function. This CDR3 is built from 14 residues. Trimming removed 4 bases from V and 5 bases from J; junction bases left unmatched: 7.

The J gene is TRBJ1-3, the V gene TRBV9; D gene ambiguous. Trimming pared 4 bases from V and 3 bases from J, leaving 14 bases between. Germline loops: CDR1 SGDLS, CDR2 YYNGEE. This CDR3 spans 15 amino acids. CDR3 region: CASSQAGGSGNTIYF. DNA of the CDR3: TGTGCCAGCAGCCAGGCAGGAGGGAGTGGAAACACCATATATTTT.

The chain is built from TRBV4-3 and TRBJ2-3; 7 bases line up with TRBD2. Germline lookup yields CDR1 LGHNA and CDR2 YSLEER. The CDR3 extends over 17 amino acids. V was pared by 0 bases and J by 4 bases, with 10 bases of the junction left unmatched. In nucleotides, the CDR3 is TGCGCCAGCAGCCAAGATATTCCGGGAGGCGGGGCAGATACGCAGTATTTT. Translated: CASSQDIPGGGADTQYF.

This clone appeared a few times. This chain connects TRBV19 to TRBJ2-2, with TRBD2 as a possible D gene (6 bases). V shed 8 bases and J shed 2 bases, with 18 bases lying between them. CDR1 is LNHDA and CDR2 is SQIVND in the germline V gene (reference sequence). The CDR3 covers 16 residues. CDR3 residues: CASSSISGVNTGELFF. The CDR3 DNA follows: TGTGCCAGTTCCTCTATTAGCGGAGTAAACACCGGGGAGCTGTTTTTT.

This sequence joins TRBV7-3 and TRBJ2-2; a possible D gene is TRBD2 (6 bases). V was cut by 9 bases and J by 7 bases, with 6 bases left in between. The germline V gene encodes CDR1 SGHTA and CDR2 FQGTGA. CDR3 length equals 10 residues. Here the CDR3 DNA reads TGTGCCAGGGGACTCGGGGAGCTGTTTTTT. Translating gives CARGLGELFF.

V and J are TRBV5-1 and TRBJ1-1; 7 bases agree with TRBD1. This CDR3 spans 15 amino acids. V was clipped by 5 bases and J by 1 base; unmatched bases: 8. Germline V gives CDR1 SGHRS, CDR2 YFSETQ. The DNA for the CDR3 is TGCGCCAGCAGGGCGGGACAGTCGAAGAACACTGAAGCTTTCTTT. Protein: CASRAGQSKNTEAFF.

The chain has TRBV5-5 and TRBJ1-1; TRBD1 might be the D (5 bases). The V and J ends lost 4 bases and 0 bases respectively, with 10 bases between them. Germline V CDR1 and CDR2: SGHKS, YYEKEE (reference sequence). This CDR3 comprises 14 residues. DNA of the CDR3: TGTGCCAGCAGCCCAGGGTACATGAACACTGAAGCTTTCTTT. Its protein product is CASSPGYMNTEAFF.

This clone is a singleton in its sample. V usage is TRBV7-3 and J usage is TRBJ2-1; TRBD2 matches at 9 bases. Germline assignment: CDR1 SGHTA and CDR2 FQGTGA. This CDR3 contains 15 residues. V was clipped by 5 bases and J by 6 bases; unmatched bases: 8. The CDR3 here is CASSGGLATANEQFF. CDR3 bases: TGTGCCAGCAGCGGCGGACTAGCGACCGCCAATGAGCAGTTCTTC. The complete variable domain, with remaining parts taken from reference TRBV7-3 and TRBJ2-1, reads GAGVSQTPSNKVTEKGKYVELRCDPISGHTALYWYRQSLGQGPEFLIYFQGTGAADDSGLPNDRFFAVRPEGSVSTLKIQRTERGDSAVYLCASSGGLATANEQFFGPGTRLTVL.

The rearrangement links TRBV24-1 to TRBJ2-1, with D possibly matching TRBD1 (6 bases). There are 16 residues in the CDR3. Germline CDR1 reads KGHDR; CDR2 reads SFDVKD. V lost 4 bases, J lost 0 bases, and 12 bases lay in between. The CDR3 nucleotides are TGTGCCACCAGTGACCCGGACAGCAGCTCCTACAATGAGCAGTTCTTC. Amino acid sequence: CATSDPDSSSYNEQFF.

V is TRBV10-3 and J is TRBJ1-5; D possibly corresponds to TRBD1 (6 bases). Germline-derived CDR1 and CDR2 are ENHRY and SYGVKD. CDR3 length: 14 residues. The germline V and J ends were trimmed by 11 bases and 1 base, with 15 bases remaining between them. The DNA for the CDR3 is TGTGCCTCCTCCGGGACACAAAGCAATCAGCCCCAGCATTTT. Protein: CASSGTQSNQPQHF.

This sequence joins TRBV2 and TRBJ2-2; D not resolved. With 6 bases removed from V and 4 bases from J, the gap between germline ends came to 15 bases. The CDR3 spans 15 residues. Germline CDR1 reads SNHLY; CDR2 reads FYNNEI. The CDR3 region has the DNA TGTGCCAGCAGCGGTCCTCCCTATGGCACCGGGGAGCTGTTTTTT. Protein sequence: CASSGPPYGTGELFF.

This chain uses TRBV5-6 with TRBJ1-6, with D unclear. The CDR3 covers 14 residues. V dropped 4 bases and J dropped 9 bases, with 14 bases sitting between them. Germline CDR1 reads SGHDT; CDR2 reads YYEEEE. The CDR3 protein is CASSLRYQASPLHF. The DNA of the CDR3 is TGTGCCAGCAGCCTACGGTACCAGGCTTCACCCCTCCACTTT. The entire variable domain, with the rest obtained from reference TRBV5-6 and TRBJ1-6, is as follows: DAGVTQSPTHLIKTRGQQVTLRCSPKSGHDTVSWYQQALGQGPQFIFQYYEEEERQRGNFPDRFSGHQFPNYSSELNVNALLLGDSALYLCASSLRYQASPLHFGNGTRLTVT.

The V and J genes are TRBV7-2 and TRBJ2-1; tentatively, D is TRBD1 (6 bases). The length of the CDR3 is 15 residues. Germline V gene sequence: CDR1 SGHTA, CDR2 FQGNSA. V lost 1 base, J lost 2 bases, and 9 bases lay in between. CDR3 residues: CASSLGTETYNEQFF. In nucleotides, the CDR3 is TGTGCCAGCAGCTTAGGGACAGAGACCTACAATGAGCAGTTCTTC.

V and J are TRBV27 and TRBJ2-7; D perhaps matches TRBD2 (6 bases). The germline V gene has CDR1 MNHEY and CDR2 SMNVEV (reference sequence). The CDR3 length is 13 residues. The V end lost 5 bases, the J end lost 3 bases, and 11 bases lay between the germline ends. Here the CDR3 reads CASSRGNYYEQYF. CDR3 in DNA: TGTGCCAGCAGTCGCGGGAACTACTACGAGCAGTACTTC.

This clone was recorded a few times. The V and J genes are TRBV7-2 and TRBJ1-5, with a possible D match to TRBD1 (5 bases). V shed 5 bases and J shed 0 bases, with 11 bases lying between them. Germline CDR1 is SGHTA and CDR2 is FQGNSA. CDR3 length: 15 amino acids. CDR3: CASSPRGDSNQPQHF. CDR3 DNA sequence: TGTGCCAGCAGCCCTCGGGGGGATAGCAATCAGCCCCAGCATTTT.

The DNA for the CDR3 is TGTGCCTGGACTCAACCTGGAGACGGCTACACCTTC. Translation: CAWTQPGDGYTF. The gene calls are TRBV30 and TRBJ1-2; no firm D call. Germline CDR1 GTSNPN, CDR2 SVGIG (reference sequence). Between the trimmed V and J ends, which lost 4 bases and 8 bases, there was a span of 14 bases. The CDR3 loop spans 12 amino acids.

The gene calls are TRBV12-3 or TRBV12-4 and TRBJ1-2; 8 nucleotides agree with TRBD1. This CDR3 is 13 amino acids long. Trimming at V came to 5 bases and at J to 5 bases, leaving 4 bases not matched to a gene. CDR3 sequence: CASSPRQGYGYTF. The CDR3 coding sequence is TGTGCCAGCAGTCCCAGACAGGGGTATGGCTACACCTTC.

This rearrangement joins TRBV21-1 to TRBJ1-2. TRBV21-1 is tagged as a pseudogene. This CDR3 has 14 amino acids. This chain's CDR3 is CASSPFPNVGGYTF. The CDR3, as DNA: TGTGCCAGCAGCCCATTCCCAAACGTCGGGGGCTACACCTTC.

The gene calls are TRBV5-6 and TRBJ2-2; the match to TRBD2 covers 8 bases. The CDR3 is 16 amino acids. Looked up from germline, CDR1 is SGHDT and CDR2 is YYEEEE. The trim removed 0 bases at V and 5 bases at J, leaving 6 bases unmatched. In nucleotides, the CDR3 is TGTGCCAGCAGCTTGGGGACGGGAGGGCGAACCGGGGAGCTGTTTTTT. It encodes CASSLGTGGRTGELFF.

The table lists this clone with a few counts. This CDR3 reads CASSKTGQGYTGELFF. The DNA for the CDR3 is TGCGCCAGCAGCAAAACCGGACAGGGTTACACCGGGGAGCTGTTTTTT. This chain joins TRBV4-1 and TRBJ2-2; TRBD1 matches 8 bases. Germline-derived CDR1 and CDR2 are MGHRA and YSYEKL. The CDR3 has 16 residues. After removal of 5 bases from V and 3 bases from J, the junction contained 8 bases not matched to a gene.

V gene TRBV18 combines with J gene TRBJ2-7, with D possibly TRBD1 on 5 matching bases. V shed 0 bases and J shed 7 bases, with 10 bases lying between them. This CDR3 comprises 13 residues. Germline V lookup: CDR1 KGHSH, CDR2 LQKENI. The CDR3 loop is CASSPPGRGEQYF. The CDR3 region has the DNA TGTGCCAGCTCACCACCGGGAAGGGGAGAGCAGTACTTC.

This sequence joins TRBV19 and TRBJ1-5, with D possibly TRBD1 on 5 matching bases. The CDR3 is made up of 16 amino acids. Trimming shortened V by 7 bases and J by 2 bases, and 18 bases separated the two germline ends. Germline V gene data show CDR1 as LNHDA and CDR2 as SQIVND (reference sequence). The CDR3: CASNPGGVGGNQPQHF. In DNA, the CDR3 is TGTGCCAGTAACCCGGGGGGGGTTGGGGGCAATCAGCCCCAGCATTTT.

V gene TRBV10-3 combines with J gene TRBJ2-5, with a possible D match to TRBD1 (5 bases). Trimming removed 8 bases from V and 3 bases from J, with 10 bases in between. The CDR3 is 12 amino acids. Germline CDR1 and CDR2: ENHRY and SYGVKD. CDR3: CAIGAQEETQYF. DNA of the CDR3: TGTGCCATCGGAGCACAGGAAGAGACCCAGTACTTC.

The chain combines TRBV5-4 with TRBJ1-2; TRBD1 matches at 7 bases. After removal of 7 bases from V and 2 bases from J, the junction contained 5 bases not matched to a gene. Germline assignment: CDR1 SGHNT and CDR2 YYREEE (reference sequence). The CDR3 length is 13 residues. Written as DNA, the CDR3 is TGTGCCAGCGGAGACAGGGCCAACTATGGCTACACCTTC. This translates into CASGDRANYGYTF.

V usage is TRBV18 and J usage is TRBJ2-7; 10 positions agree with TRBD1. The CDR3 contains 14 residues. Germline V gene sequence: CDR1 KGHSH, CDR2 LQKENI. After removal of 6 bases from V and 5 bases from J, the junction contained 7 bases not matched to a gene. CDR3 DNA: TGTGCCAGCTCCTCTGGACAGGGGGTGGACGAGCAGTACTTC. The encoded protein is CASSSGQGVDEQYF.

The rearrangement links TRBV7-8 to TRBJ1-1, with D possibly TRBD1 on 6 matching bases. V lost 3 bases, J lost 1 base, and 12 bases lay in between. Germline CDR1 reads SGHVS; CDR2 reads FQNEAQ. The CDR3 is made up of 15 amino acids. The DNA for the CDR3 is TGTGCCAGCAGCTTTAGCTCAGGGGAGAACACTGAAGCTTTCTTT. Translated, it gives CASSFSSGENTEAFF.